Listed below are T cell receptor beta chains from one sample, sequenced in a study of blood T cell repertoires in COVID-19. Repertoires were generated with immunoSEQ multiplex PCR, while TCRdb's copy carries only in-frame clones and drops some. The sample includes some 150,000 clones, roughly 86% of them seen just once. The sequenced sample consisted of peripheral blood. These receptors came from a woman between 45 and 65 years old with acute or convalescent COVID-19. The CDR3 runs from the conserved cysteine through the conserved F or W. The D gene is left open where the match is weak. Size is stated for part of the rows, as once, few or many counts, or as a class when the clone is expanded.

>TRBV2|NA|NA|TRBJ1-1
CASSEGPNAEAFF
TGTGCCAGCAGTGAAGGGCCGAACGCTGAAGCTTTCTTT
>TRBV7-3|NA|NA|TRBJ1-2
CASSLSEQGGGYTF
TGTGCCAGCAGCTTAAGTGAGCAGGGAGGCGGCTACACCTTC
>TRBV19|TRBD1|NA|TRBJ2-2
CASSIDRGLDGELFF
TGTGCCAGTAGTATCGACAGGGGGCTCGATGGGGAGCTGTTTTTT
>TRBV5-1|NA|NA|TRBJ1-2
CASSLSQSNYGYTF
TGCGCCAGCAGCTTGAGTCAGTCTAACTATGGCTACACCTTC
>TRBV11-3|NA|NA|TRBJ1-1
CASSSRLGGPEAFF
TGTGCCAGCAGCTCCCGTTTGGGGGGTCCCGAAGCTTTCTTT
>TRBV6-6|TRBD1|NA|TRBJ1-4
CASSFSARTGDEKLFF
TGTGCCAGCAGTTTTAGTGCCAGGACAGGGGATGAAAAACTGTTTTTT
>TRBV5-1|TRBD2|NA|TRBJ2-2
CASSLAGVVTGELFF
TGCGCCAGCAGCTTAGCGGGGGTTGTCACCGGGGAGCTGTTTTTT
>TRBV6-6|TRBD1|NA|TRBJ2-1
CASTPSDRGRWNEQFF
TGTGCCAGCACCCCATCGGACAGGGGGCGGTGGAATGAGCAGTTCTTC
>TRBV30|TRBD1|NA|TRBJ1-2
CAWSYRQGYGYTF
TGTGCCTGGAGTTATAGACAGGGCTATGGCTACACCTTC
>TRBV14|NA|NA|TRBJ2-1
CASSLGQLYNEQFF
TGTGCCAGCAGCCTTGGACAGTTATACAATGAGCAGTTCTTC
>TRBV13|NA|NA|TRBJ2-1
CASSPATGEQFF
TGTGCCAGCAGCCCCGCAACTGGTGAGCAGTTCTTC
>TRBV6-1|NA|once|TRBJ1-1
CASSESRKGIPTEAFF
TGTGCCAGCAGTGAAAGTAGAAAGGGGATTCCCACTGAAGCTTTCTTT
>TRBV19|TRBD1|NA|TRBJ1-6
CASSLTGTGYNSPLHF
TGTGCCAGTAGTTTAACCGGGACAGGGTATAATTCACCCCTCCACTTT
>TRBV18|TRBD1|NA|TRBJ1-2
CASSPLGEPGQDFYGYTF
TGTGCCAGCTCACCACTTGGAGAACCGGGACAGGACTTCTATGGCTACACCTTC
>TRBV3-1/TRBV3-2|NA|NA|TRBJ1-1
CASSQEDTMNTEAFF
TGTGCCAGCAGCCAAGAGGACACCATGAACACTGAAGCTTTCTTT
>TRBV5-1|TRBD1|once|TRBJ2-7
CASRSGTGYDEQYF
TGCGCCAGCAGATCAGGGACAGGGTACGACGAGCAGTACTTC
>TRBV3-1/TRBV3-2|NA|NA|TRBJ2-1
CASSPGGGSGYNEQFF
TGTGCCAGCAGCCCCGGTGGGGGGAGCGGCTACAATGAGCAGTTCTTC
>TRBV11-3|TRBD2|NA|TRBJ2-1
CASSLDPVGGSNNEQFF
TGTGCCAGCAGCTTAGACCCTGTGGGGGGGTCGAACAATGAGCAGTTCTTC
>TRBV5-1|NA|NA|TRBJ2-7
CASSLDVQASSYEQYF
TGCGCCAGCAGCTTGGATGTGCAGGCGAGCTCCTACGAGCAGTACTTC
>TRBV4-2|TRBD1|once|TRBJ1-2
CASSTDRDRGVFGYTF
TGTGCCAGCAGTACGGATAGGGACAGAGGTGTCTTTGGCTACACCTTC